Listed below are T cell receptor beta chains from one sample, sequenced in a study of shared T cell receptors in the human thymus. Clones were sequenced by immunoSEQ multiplex PCR, and TCRdb holds only the in-frame ones, with some missing. The table lists about 380,000 clones, 95% of them singletons, with roughly 0.02% in the top ten. Sequencing input: thymocytes. The receptors were sampled from a human donor. Both conserved end residues are part of each CDR3. A D gene is named only where the DNA matches it firmly. Clone size is given for some rows only: seen once, a few or many times, or a class if the clone is expanded.

CDR3nt	CDR3aa	v_gene	j_gene	d_gene	abundance
TGTGCCAGCAGCGACGGGACAGCCTACGAGCAGTACTTC	CASSDGTAYEQYF	TRBV9	TRBJ2-7	TRBD1	.
TGTGCCTGGAGTCCGAGGGACGGGTACTATGGCTACACCTTC	CAWSPRDGYYGYTF	TRBV30	TRBJ1-2	.	.
TGTGCCAGTAAGAAAGTACAGGGTGAGACCGGGGAGCTGTTTTTT	CASKKVQGETGELFF	TRBV19	TRBJ2-2	.	.
TGTGCCAGCAGCTCCTGCCCCAAAACTATCGGGACAGGCTGCTACGAGCAGTACTTC	CASSSCPKTIGTGCYEQYF	TRBV5-5	TRBJ2-7	TRBD1	.
TGTGCCAGTAGTATAGTTGCGGAGTATAGCAATCAGCCCCAGCATTTT	CASSIVAEYSNQPQHF	TRBV19	TRBJ1-5	.	.
TGCAGCGTTGTGGGACAGGGGGCGGGTGAGCAGTTCTTC	CSVVGQGAGEQFF	TRBV29-1	TRBJ2-1	TRBD1	.
TGTGCCAGCAGTTTATGGGCCCCCGTCACTGAAGCTTTCTTT	CASSLWAPVTEAFF	TRBV28	TRBJ1-1	.	.
TGTGCCAGCAGTTCCCAGGGTTGCTCCTCTGGAAACACCATATATTTT	CASSSQGCSSGNTIYF	TRBV28	TRBJ1-3	.	.
TGTGCCAGCAGCCTGTCCCGGGACGTAGACAATGAGCAGTTCTTC	CASSLSRDVDNEQFF	TRBV7-9	TRBJ2-1	.	.
TGTGCCAGCGGCCAGACAGGGACCGGGGCCAACGTCCTGACTTTC	CASGQTGTGANVLTF	TRBV5-6	TRBJ2-6	TRBD1	.
TGTGCCAGCTCACCAGGGGGACTCTATGCTAGCTCCTACGAGCAGTACTTC	CASSPGGLYASSYEQYF	TRBV18	TRBJ2-7	.	.
TGTGCCAGGACGCCGGAACCGGGAGGGCCTACTACAGATACGCAGTATTTT	CARTPEPGGPTTDTQYF	TRBV5-8	TRBJ2-3	TRBD2	.
TGTGCCAGCAGGCAGGGGCAGTTTGTGAACACTGAAGCTTTCTTT	CASRQGQFVNTEAFF	TRBV5-4	TRBJ1-1	.	.
TGTGCCAGCAGCTTCCACGGGACTAGCGGCACAGATACGCAGTATTTT	CASSFHGTSGTDTQYF	TRBV7-3	TRBJ2-3	TRBD2	.
TGTGCCAGCAGCCTTGGTGCAGGGGCCCAAGAGACCCAGTACTTC	CASSLGAGAQETQYF	TRBV28	TRBJ2-5	.	.
TGTGCCAGCAGCCCAGGGGAGGAGGATGGCTACACCTTC	CASSPGEEDGYTF	TRBV14	TRBJ1-2	.	.
TGCAGCGTTGATCTGGGGGCCAGCGAGCAGTACTTC	CSVDLGASEQYF	TRBV29-1	TRBJ2-7	.	.
TGTGCCAGCAGCCAAGGCACAGGTCTGGTCTACGAGCAGTACTTC	CASSQGTGLVYEQYF	TRBV14	TRBJ2-7	.	.
TGTGCCAGCAGCTCTCCTCGAGGCAGCCCCAGCACAGATACGCAGTATTTT	CASSSPRGSPSTDTQYF	TRBV5-4	TRBJ2-3	.	.
TGTGCCAGCAGTCCCCGGTGTGGGGGGGGAGGCTACACCTTC	CASSPRCGGGGYTF	TRBV27	TRBJ1-2	.	few
TGTGCCAGCAGTTTTTGGGGACTAGCGGGAACCGCCAAGGTAGATACGCAGTATTTT	CASSFWGLAGTAKVDTQYF	TRBV28	TRBJ2-3	TRBD2	once
TGTGCCAGCAGCTCACAGGGGCCCTATGGCTACACCTTC	CASSSQGPYGYTF	TRBV5-5	TRBJ1-2	TRBD1	.
TGTGCCAGCAGTTTATTCTGCTCGATCAGCGGGATTACCGGGGAGCTGTTTTTT	CASSLFCSISGITGELFF	TRBV28	TRBJ2-2	TRBD2	.
TGTGCCACCGCGCGGACGGCTGAAAAACTGTTTTTT	CATARTAEKLFF	TRBV15	TRBJ1-4	.	.
TGTGCCTGGACGAGAGGGTTTGCTTTTAACTATGGCTACACCTTC	CAWTRGFAFNYGYTF	TRBV30	TRBJ1-2	.	.
TGCGCCAGCAGCCAAGATGATAGTAGGACTAGCGGGAGGGCCCCCTACAATGAGCAGTTCTTC	CASSQDDSRTSGRAPYNEQFF	TRBV4-3	TRBJ2-1	TRBD2	.
TGTGCCAGCAGTTCGGGGACTAGCGGGAGGGCCTGGGGGCAGTACTTC	CASSSGTSGRAWGQYF	TRBV27	TRBJ2-7	TRBD2	.